This T cell receptor beta chain stems from a study of OX40 agonist ivuxolimab in advanced cancers. This clone was recorded only once. The CDR3 extends over 14 amino acids. Trimming removed 3 bases from V and 6 bases from J; junction bases left unmatched: 7. The V gene's germline CDR1 is LGHNA and CDR2 YSLEER. Sequencing was performed with immunoSEQ multiplex PCR; in TCRdb, only in-frame clones are kept and a portion is missing. The profile shows tens of thousands of clones, approximately 92% of them singletons. The source material was CD4+ or CD8+ T cells sorted from blood, sampled in a trial of the OX40 agonist ivuxolimab. This clonotype was obtained from an adult with an advanced solid tumor such as melanoma, head and neck, liver or kidney cancer. The V gene is TRBV4-3, the J gene TRBJ2-5, with 7 nucleotides matching TRBD2. CDR3 loop: CASSHLGREKTQYF. The CDR3 bases are TGCGCCAGCAGCCATCTGGGGAGGGAAAAGACCCAGTACTTC.